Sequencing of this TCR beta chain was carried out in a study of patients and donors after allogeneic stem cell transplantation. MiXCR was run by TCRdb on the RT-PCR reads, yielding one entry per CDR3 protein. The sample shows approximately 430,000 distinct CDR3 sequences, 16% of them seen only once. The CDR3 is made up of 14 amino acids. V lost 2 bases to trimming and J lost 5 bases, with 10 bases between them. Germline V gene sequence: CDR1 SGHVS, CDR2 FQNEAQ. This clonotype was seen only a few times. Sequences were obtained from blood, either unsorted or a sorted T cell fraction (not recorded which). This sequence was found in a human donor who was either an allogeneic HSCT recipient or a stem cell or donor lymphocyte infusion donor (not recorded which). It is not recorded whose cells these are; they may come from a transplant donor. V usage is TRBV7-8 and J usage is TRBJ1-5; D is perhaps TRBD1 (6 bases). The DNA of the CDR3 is TGTGCCAGCAGCTTATTGACAGGTGATCAGCCCCAGCATTTT. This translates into CASSLLTGDQPQHF. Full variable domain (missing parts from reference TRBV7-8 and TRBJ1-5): GAGVSQSPRYKVAKRGQDVALRCDPISGHVSLFWYQQALGQGPEFLTYFQNEAQLDKSGLPSDRFFAERPEGSVSTLKIQRTQQEDSAVYLCASSLLTGDQPQHFGDGTRLSIL.